These 3 T cell receptor beta chains share one sample of origin, sequenced in a study of molecular identifiers for immune sequencing clone quantification. One entry per CDR3 protein, called by TCRdb with MiXCR from the PCR reads. The table lists approximately 670,000 distinct CDR3 sequences, around 20% of them singletons. The sequenced sample was naive CD8+ T cells from blood, with Jurkat cell RNA spiked in. Described subset: FACS-sorted CD8+CD4-CCR7+CD45RA+ naive T cells. Receptors originate from a human donor in good health. Some libraries in this study had Jurkat cell RNA spiked in.

This clonotype was counted ten times or more. The chain employs TRBV6-5 and TRBJ2-1, with 8 bases identical to TRBD2. J gave up 10 bases and V 0 bases, and 11 bases lay outside the gene matches. Germline V CDR1 and CDR2: MNHEY, SVGAGI. This CDR3 has 16 residues. Written as DNA, the CDR3 is TGTGCCAGCAGTTACTCGATGCCGGGACTAGGAACCGAGCAGTTCTTC. Translated: CASSYSMPGLGTEQFF.

This chain uses TRBV7-6 with TRBJ2-7, with 11 nucleotides matching TRBD1. The CDR3 runs to 15 residues. Per germline, CDR1 SGHVS and CDR2 FNYEAQ. Germline trimming cut 4 bases from V and 4 bases from J; bases unmatched to any gene: 6. In DNA form, the CDR3 reads TGTGCCAGCAGCTCAGGGACAGGGGGTGAATACGAGCAGTACTTC. It translates to CASSSGTGGEYEQYF.

Notes on this clonotype: A read error is possible here, since a much larger clone lies one base away. The V and J genes are TRBV7-9 and TRBJ2-1; TRBD1 matches 8 bases. CDR1 SEHNR and CDR2 FQNEAQ come from the germline V gene (reference sequence). The CDR3 spans 13 residues. Losses at the gene ends were 10 bases for V and 2 bases for J; bases not matched to a gene: 4. The CDR3 spells CAITGQAYNEQFF. In DNA, the CDR3 is TGTGCCATCACGGGACAGGCCTACAATGAGCAGTTCTTC. The whole variable domain, remainder taken from reference TRBV7-9 and TRBJ2-1, is DTGVSQNPRHKITKRGQNVTFRCDPISEHNRLYWYRQTLGQGPEFLTYFQNEAQLEKSRLLSDRFSAERPKGSFSTLEIQRTEQGDSAMYLCAITGQAYNEQFFGPGTRLTVL.